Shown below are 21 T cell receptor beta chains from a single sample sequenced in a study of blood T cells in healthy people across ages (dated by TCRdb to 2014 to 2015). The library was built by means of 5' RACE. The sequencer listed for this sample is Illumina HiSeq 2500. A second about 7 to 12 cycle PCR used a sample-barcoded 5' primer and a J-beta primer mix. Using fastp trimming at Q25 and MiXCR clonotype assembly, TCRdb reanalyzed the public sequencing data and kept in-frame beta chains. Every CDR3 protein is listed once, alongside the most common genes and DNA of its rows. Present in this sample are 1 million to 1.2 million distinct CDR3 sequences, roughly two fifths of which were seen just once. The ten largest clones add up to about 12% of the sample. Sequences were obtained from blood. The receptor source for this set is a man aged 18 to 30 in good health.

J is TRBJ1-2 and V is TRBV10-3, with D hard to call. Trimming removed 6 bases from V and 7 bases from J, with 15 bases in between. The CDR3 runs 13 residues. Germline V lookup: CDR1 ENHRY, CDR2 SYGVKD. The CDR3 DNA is TGTGCCATCAGGCCCGGGATTGAACTTGGCTACACCTTC. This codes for CAIRPGIELGYTF.

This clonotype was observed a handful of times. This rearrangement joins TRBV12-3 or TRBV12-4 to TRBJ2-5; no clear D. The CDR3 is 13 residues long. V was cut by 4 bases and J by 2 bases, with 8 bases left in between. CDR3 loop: CASSSATQETQYF. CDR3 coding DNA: TGTGCCAGCAGTTCGGCCACTCAAGAGACCCAGTACTTC.

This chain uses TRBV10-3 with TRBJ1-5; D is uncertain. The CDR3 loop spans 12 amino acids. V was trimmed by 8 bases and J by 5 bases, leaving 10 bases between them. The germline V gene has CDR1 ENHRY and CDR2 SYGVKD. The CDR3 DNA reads TGTGCCATCTCCAGCGGGGATCAGCCCCAGCATTTT. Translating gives CAISSGDQPQHF.

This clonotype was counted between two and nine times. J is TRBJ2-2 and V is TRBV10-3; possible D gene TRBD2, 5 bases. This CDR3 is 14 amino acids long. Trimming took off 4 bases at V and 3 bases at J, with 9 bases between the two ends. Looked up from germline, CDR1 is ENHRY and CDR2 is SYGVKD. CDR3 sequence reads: CAISGLADTGELFF. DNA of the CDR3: TGTGCCATCAGTGGGCTAGCCGACACCGGGGAGCTGTTTTTT.

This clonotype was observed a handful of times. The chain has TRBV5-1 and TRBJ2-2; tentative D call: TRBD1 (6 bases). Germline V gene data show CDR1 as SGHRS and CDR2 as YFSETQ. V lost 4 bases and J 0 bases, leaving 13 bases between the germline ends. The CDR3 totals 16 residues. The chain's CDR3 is CASSALQGSNTGELFF. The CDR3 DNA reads TGCGCCAGCAGCGCACTGCAGGGGTCGAACACCGGGGAGCTGTTTTTT.

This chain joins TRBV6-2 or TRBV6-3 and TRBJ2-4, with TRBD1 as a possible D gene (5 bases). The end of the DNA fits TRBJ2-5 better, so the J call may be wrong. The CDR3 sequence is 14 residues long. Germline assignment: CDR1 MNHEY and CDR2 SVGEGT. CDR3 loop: CASSYLTDRETQYF. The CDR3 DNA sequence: TGTGCCAGCAGTTACTTGACAGACCGAGAGACCCAGTACTTC.

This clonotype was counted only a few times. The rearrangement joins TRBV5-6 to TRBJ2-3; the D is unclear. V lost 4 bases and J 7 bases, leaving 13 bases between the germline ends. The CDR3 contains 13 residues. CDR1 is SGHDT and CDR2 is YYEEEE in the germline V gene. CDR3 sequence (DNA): TGTGCCAGCAGCGGGTCTGGGTTGAATACGCAGTATTTT. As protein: CASSGSGLNTQYF.

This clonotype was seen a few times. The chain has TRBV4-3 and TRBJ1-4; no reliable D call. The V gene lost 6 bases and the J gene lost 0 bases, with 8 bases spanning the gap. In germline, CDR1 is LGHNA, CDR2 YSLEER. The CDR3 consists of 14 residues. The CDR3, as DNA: TGCGCCAGCAGTCCGGAGTCAACTAATGAAAAACTGTTTTTT. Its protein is CASSPESTNEKLFF.

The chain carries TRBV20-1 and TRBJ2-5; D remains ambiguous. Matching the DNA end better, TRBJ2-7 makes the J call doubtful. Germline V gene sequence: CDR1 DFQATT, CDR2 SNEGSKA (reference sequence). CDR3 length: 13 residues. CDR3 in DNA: TGCAGTGCTAGAGGTCGCAGTTTTCACGAGCAGTACTTC. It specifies CSARGRSFHEQYF.

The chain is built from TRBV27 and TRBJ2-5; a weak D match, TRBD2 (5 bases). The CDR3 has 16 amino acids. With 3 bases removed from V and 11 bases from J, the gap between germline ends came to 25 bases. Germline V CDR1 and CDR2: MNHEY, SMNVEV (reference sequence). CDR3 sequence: CASSFRPLRVDNEQYF. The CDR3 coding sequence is TGTGCCAGCAGTTTTAGGCCGTTGAGGGTAGACAATGAGCAGTACTTC.

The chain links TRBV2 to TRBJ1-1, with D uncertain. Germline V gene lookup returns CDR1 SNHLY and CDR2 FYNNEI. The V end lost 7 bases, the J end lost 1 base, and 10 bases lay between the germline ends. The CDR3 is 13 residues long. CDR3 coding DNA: TGTGCCAGCACTGCCAAATCGAACACTGAAGCTTTCTTT. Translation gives CASTAKSNTEAFF. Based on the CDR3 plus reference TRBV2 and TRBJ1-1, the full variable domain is EPEVTQTPSHQVTQMGQEVILRCVPISNHLYFYWYRQILGQKVEFLVSFYNNEISEKSEIFDDQFSVERPDGSNFTLKIRSTKLEDSAMYFCASTAKSNTEAFFGQGTRLTVV.

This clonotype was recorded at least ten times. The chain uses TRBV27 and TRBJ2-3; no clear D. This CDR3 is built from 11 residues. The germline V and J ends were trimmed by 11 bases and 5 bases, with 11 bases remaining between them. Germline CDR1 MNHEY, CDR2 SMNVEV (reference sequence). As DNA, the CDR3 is TGTGCCTCCTCACGAGAAGATACGCAGTATTTT. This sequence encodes CASSREDTQYF.

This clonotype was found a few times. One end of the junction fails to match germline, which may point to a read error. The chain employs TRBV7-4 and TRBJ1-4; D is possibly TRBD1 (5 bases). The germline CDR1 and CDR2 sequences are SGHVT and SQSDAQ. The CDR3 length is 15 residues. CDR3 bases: TGTGCCAGTAGCTTTGTGGGGGCAACTAATGAAAAACTGTTTTTT. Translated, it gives CASSFVGATNEKLFF.

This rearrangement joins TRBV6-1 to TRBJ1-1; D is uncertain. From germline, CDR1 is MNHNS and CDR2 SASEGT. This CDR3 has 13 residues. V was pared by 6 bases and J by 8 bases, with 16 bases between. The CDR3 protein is CASSSFGREEAFF. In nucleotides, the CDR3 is TGTGCCAGCAGCTCTTTTGGGCGAGAGGAAGCTTTCTTT.

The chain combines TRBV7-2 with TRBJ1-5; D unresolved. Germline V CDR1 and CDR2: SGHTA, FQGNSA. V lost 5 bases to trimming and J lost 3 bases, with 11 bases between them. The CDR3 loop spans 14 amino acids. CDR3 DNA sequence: TGTGCCAGCAGCCCACGCAGCCCCAATCAGCCCCAGCATTTT. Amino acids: CASSPRSPNQPQHF.

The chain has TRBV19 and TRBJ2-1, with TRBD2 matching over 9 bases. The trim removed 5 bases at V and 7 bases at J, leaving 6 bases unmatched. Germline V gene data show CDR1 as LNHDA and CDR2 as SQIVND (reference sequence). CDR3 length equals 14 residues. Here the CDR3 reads CASSSRTSVNEQFF. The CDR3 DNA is TGTGCCAGTAGTTCCAGGACTAGCGTTAATGAGCAGTTCTTC.

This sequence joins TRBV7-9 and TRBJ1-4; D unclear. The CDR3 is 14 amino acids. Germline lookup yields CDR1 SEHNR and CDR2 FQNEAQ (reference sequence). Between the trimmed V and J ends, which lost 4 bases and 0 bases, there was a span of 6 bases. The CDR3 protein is CASSSLSTNEKLFF. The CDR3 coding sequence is TGTGCCAGCAGCTCGTTATCAACTAATGAAAAACTGTTTTTT.

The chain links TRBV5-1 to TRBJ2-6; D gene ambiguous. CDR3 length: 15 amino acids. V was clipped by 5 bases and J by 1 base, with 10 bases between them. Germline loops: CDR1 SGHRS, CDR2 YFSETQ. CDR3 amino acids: CASRFPRSGANVLTF. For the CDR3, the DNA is TGCGCCAGCAGGTTCCCTAGGTCTGGGGCCAACGTCCTGACTTTC.

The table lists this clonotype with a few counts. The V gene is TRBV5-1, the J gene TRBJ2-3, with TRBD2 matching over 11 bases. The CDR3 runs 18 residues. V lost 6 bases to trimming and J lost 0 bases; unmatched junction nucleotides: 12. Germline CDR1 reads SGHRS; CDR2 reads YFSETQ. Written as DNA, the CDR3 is TGCGCCAGCAAACCCGGGACTAGCGGCGACTCTAGCACAGATACGCAGTATTTT. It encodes CASKPGTSGDSSTDTQYF.

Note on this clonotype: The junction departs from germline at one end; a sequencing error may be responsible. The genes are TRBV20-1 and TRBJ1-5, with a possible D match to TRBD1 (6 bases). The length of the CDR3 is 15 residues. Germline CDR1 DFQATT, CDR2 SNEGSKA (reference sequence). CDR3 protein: CSARPSDSSNRPQHF. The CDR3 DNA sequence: TGCAGTGCTAGACCCTCGGACAGTAGCAATCGGCCCCAGCATTTT.

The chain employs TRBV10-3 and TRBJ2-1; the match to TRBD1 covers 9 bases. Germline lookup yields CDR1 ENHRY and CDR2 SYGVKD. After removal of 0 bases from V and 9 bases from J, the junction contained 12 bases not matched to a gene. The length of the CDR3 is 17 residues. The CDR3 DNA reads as TGTGCCATCAGTGAGTCGCCGGGACAGGGTGTGCGGGGTGAGCAGTTCTTC. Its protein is CAISESPGQGVRGEQFF.